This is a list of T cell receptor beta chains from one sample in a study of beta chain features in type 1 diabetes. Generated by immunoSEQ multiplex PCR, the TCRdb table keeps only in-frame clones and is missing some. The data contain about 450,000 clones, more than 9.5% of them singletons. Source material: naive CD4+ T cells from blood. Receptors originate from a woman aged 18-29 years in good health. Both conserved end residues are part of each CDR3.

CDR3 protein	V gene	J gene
CASSPTGLEELFF	TRBV9	TRBJ2-2
CSVEDRAGLSKQETQYF	TRBV29-1	TRBJ2-5
CASSSGLAVYNEQFF	TRBV11-2	TRBJ2-1
CASSERPSVVFEQYF	TRBV6-1	TRBJ2-7
CASSGTGEGGYNSPLHF	TRBV9	TRBJ1-6
CASSQGLEKGWGRETQYF	TRBV4-1	TRBJ2-5
CASSLTRQGDTQYF	TRBV7-3	TRBJ2-3
CASSLMGSRGYTF	TRBV11-2	TRBJ1-2
CASSYSRTEAFF	TRBV6-6	TRBJ1-1
CASSQGPGTEGEKLFF	TRBV4-1	TRBJ1-4
CASRATGGTDTQYF	TRBV2	TRBJ2-3
CASSLETGYQPQHF	TRBV5-1	TRBJ1-5
CAVGTGASYEQYF	TRBV30	TRBJ2-7
CASGINTDTQYF	TRBV12-5	TRBJ2-3
CASSRTVGDTQYF	TRBV9	TRBJ2-3
CASSDRGQREKLFF	TRBV27	TRBJ1-4
CASTSMSGNGYTF	TRBV28	TRBJ1-2
CASSPRTSGSGGRETQYF	TRBV7-9	TRBJ2-5
CASSQPGTGAGEQYF	TRBV4-2	TRBJ2-7
CASSEMVGTGPYEQYF	TRBV25-1	TRBJ2-7
CASSLGTSGPDYEQYF	TRBV7-2	TRBJ2-7
CASTVPGKGTHNEQFF	TRBV16	TRBJ2-1
CASLNRGPSFF	TRBV2	TRBJ2-1
CASSYDSGAVTDTQYF	TRBV6-5	TRBJ2-3
CSVGAGTGGLETQYF	TRBV29-1	TRBJ2-5
CASSVQWAGGETQYF	TRBV2	TRBJ2-5
CASTGQNNSPLHF	TRBV2	TRBJ1-6
CASSLRTGREETQYF	TRBV4-1	TRBJ2-5
CASSLGRQAYEAFF	TRBV13	TRBJ1-1
CSVGSLRGRGPLNTEAFF	TRBV29-1	TRBJ1-1
CASRTGGSYGYTF	TRBV28	TRBJ1-2
CASSPGQAYTDTQYF	TRBV18	TRBJ2-3